This T cell receptor (beta chain) was retrieved from a study of cytomegalovirus exposure and HLA in healthy donors. Overall study context: Unique TCRs numbering approximately 80 million, obtained from HLA-typed donors, made up an early data release.

The PCR ran on 60 Vbeta and 13 Jbeta primers. Some clones are missing from TCRdb's copy, which holds only in-frame ones; the method was immunoSEQ multiplex PCR. This table holds 40,000 or so clones, about 90% found once. General study results and limits: Common viral pathogens (according to a later analysis) appeared linked to several of the most significant clusters. The authors later linked a missense DCLRE1C variant to TCR beta V- and J-gene trimming. Despite most TCR sequences being rare, some public TCRs occurred in many donors.

CDR1 SGHTA and CDR2 FQGNSA come from the germline V gene. This CDR3 has 12 residues. Trimming left V 5 bases short and J 9 bases short, with 11 bases between. Notes on this clone: Antigen: not known.

This chain connects TRBV7-2 to TRBJ2-1; no firm D call. This clonotype was obtained from a middle-aged woman in good health and CMV-seropositive. The sequencing input was PBMCs. In DNA form, the CDR3 reads TGTGCCAGCAGCGCCGCGGATGGTGAGCAGTTCTTC. Its protein product is CASSAADGEQFF.